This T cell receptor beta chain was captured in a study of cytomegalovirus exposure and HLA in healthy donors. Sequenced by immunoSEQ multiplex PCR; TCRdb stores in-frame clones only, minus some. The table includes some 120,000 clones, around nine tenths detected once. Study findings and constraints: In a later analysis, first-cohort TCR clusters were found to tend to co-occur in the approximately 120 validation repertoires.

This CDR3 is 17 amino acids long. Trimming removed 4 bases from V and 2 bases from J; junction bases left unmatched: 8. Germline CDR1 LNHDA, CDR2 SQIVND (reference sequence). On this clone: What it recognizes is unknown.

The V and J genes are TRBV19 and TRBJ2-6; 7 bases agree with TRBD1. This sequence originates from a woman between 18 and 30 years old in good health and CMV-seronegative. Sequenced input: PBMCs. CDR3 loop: CASSTFQGVAGANVLTF. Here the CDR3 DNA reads TGTGCCAGTAGTACCTTTCAGGGGGTAGCTGGGGCCAACGTCCTGACTTTC.